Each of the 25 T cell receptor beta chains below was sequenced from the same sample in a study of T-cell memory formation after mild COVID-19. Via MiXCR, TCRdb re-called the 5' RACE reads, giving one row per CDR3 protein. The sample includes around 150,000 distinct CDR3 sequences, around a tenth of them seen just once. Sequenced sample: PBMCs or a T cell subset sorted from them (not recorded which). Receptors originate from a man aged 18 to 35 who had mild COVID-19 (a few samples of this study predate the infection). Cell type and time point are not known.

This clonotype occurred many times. The CDR3 spells CASSRSGTGNTGELFF. The CDR3 coding sequence is TGCGCCAGCAGCCGCTCGGGGACAGGGAACACCGGGGAGCTGTTTTTT. The gene calls are TRBV5-1 and TRBJ2-2, with 8 nucleotides matching TRBD1. CDR3 length: 16 amino acids. The germline gives CDR1 SGHRS, CDR2 YFSETQ. V was clipped by 4 bases and J by 1 base; unmatched bases: 6.

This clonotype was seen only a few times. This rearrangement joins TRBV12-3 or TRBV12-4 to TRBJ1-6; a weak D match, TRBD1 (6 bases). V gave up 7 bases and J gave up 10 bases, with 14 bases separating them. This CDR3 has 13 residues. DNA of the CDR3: TGTGCCAGCACTCCCGAGAGGGGGTCACCCCTCCACTTT. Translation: CASTPERGSPLHF.

The CDR3 coding sequence is TGCGCCAGCCGCCCTTCGAGGGGCGACGAAAAACTGTTTTTT. Encoded protein: CASRPSRGDEKLFF. The V gene is TRBV5-1, the J gene TRBJ1-4; TRBD1 is a possible D gene (5 bases). The CDR3 covers 14 residues. CDR1 and CDR2 (germline): SGHRS, YFSETQ. The germline V and J ends were trimmed by 7 bases and 8 bases, with 18 bases remaining between them.

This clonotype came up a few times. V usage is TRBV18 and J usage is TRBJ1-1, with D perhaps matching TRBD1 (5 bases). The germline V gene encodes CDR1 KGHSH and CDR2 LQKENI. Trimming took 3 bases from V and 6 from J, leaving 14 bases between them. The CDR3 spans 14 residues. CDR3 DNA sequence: TGTGCCAGCTCACCGGTCAGAGAAGGGGCTGAAGCTTTCTTT. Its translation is CASSPVREGAEAFF.

The CDR3 sequence: CATSRGQGTGELFF. The CDR3 DNA reads as TGTGCCACCAGCAGAGGTCAGGGGACCGGGGAGCTGTTTTTT. The chain couples TRBV15 to TRBJ2-2; possibly TRBD1 for D (6 bases). V lost 1 base to trimming and J lost 5 bases, with 8 bases between them. This CDR3 is 14 amino acids long. Germline loops: CDR1 LNHNV, CDR2 YYDKDF (reference sequence).

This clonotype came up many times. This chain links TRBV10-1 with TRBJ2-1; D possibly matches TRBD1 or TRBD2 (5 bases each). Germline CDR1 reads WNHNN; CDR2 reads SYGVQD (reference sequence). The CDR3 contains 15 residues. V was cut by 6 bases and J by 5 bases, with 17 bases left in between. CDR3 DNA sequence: TGCGCCAGCAGAGTCATAGCAAGGGGACACAATGAGCAGTTCTTC. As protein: CASRVIARGHNEQFF.

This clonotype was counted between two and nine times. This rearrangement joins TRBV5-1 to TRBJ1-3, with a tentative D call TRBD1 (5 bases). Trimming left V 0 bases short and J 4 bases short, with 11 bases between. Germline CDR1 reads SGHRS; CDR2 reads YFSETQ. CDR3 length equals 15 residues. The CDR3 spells CASSLAQGSGNTIYF. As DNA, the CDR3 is TGCGCCAGCAGCTTGGCTCAGGGTTCAGGAAACACCATATATTTT.

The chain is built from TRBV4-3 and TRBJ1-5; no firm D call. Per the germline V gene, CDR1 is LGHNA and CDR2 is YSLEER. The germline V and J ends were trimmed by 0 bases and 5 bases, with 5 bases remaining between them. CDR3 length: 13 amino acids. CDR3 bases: TGCGCCAGCAGCCAAGAGAGTGATCAGCCCCAGCATTTT. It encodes CASSQESDQPQHF.

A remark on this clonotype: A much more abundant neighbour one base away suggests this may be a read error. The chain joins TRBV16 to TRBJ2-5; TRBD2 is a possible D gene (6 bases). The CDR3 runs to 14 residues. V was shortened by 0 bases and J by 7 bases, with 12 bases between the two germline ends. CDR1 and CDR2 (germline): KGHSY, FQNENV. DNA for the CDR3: TGTGCCAGCAGCCAATCAGGAGGGTCCAGGACCCAGTACTTC. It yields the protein CASSQSGGSRTQYF.

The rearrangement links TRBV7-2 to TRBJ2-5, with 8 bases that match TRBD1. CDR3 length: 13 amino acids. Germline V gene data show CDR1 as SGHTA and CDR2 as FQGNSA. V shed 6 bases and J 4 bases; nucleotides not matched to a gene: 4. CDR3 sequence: CASRDRVGETQYF. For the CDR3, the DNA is TGTGCCAGCAGGGACAGGGTCGGAGAGACCCAGTACTTC.

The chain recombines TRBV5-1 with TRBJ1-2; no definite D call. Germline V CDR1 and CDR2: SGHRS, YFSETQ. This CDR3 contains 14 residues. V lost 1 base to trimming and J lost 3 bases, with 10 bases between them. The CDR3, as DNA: TGCGCCAGCAGCTTGCGCGTAACCGACTATGGCTACACCTTC. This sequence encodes CASSLRVTDYGYTF.

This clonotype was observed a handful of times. CDR3 DNA: TGCGCCAGCAGCTCTGGACGGGGCACAGATACGCAGTATTTT. Residues: CASSSGRGTDTQYF. This sequence joins TRBV5-1 and TRBJ2-3; the D is unclear. CDR1 is SGHRS and CDR2 is YFSETQ in the germline V gene. This CDR3 is built from 14 residues. Between the trimmed V and J ends, which lost 3 bases and 1 base, there was a span of 9 bases.

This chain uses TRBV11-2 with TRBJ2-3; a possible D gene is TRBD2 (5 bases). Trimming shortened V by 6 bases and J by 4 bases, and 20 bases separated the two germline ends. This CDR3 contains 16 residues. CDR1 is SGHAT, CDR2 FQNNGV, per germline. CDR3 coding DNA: TGTGCCAGCAGACGTACCGCCGGGAATGTTCCAGATACGCAGTATTTT. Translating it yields CASRRTAGNVPDTQYF. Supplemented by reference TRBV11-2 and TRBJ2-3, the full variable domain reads EAGVAQSPRYKIIEKRQSVAFWCNPISGHATLYWYQQILGQGPKLLIQFQNNGVVDDSQLPKDRFSAERLKGVDSTLKIQPAKLEDSAVYLCASRRTAGNVPDTQYFGPGTRLTVL.

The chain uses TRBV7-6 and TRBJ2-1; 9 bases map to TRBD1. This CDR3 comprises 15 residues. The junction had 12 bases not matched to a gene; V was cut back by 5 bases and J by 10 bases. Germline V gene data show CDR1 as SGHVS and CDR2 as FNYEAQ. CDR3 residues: CASSTQGAGYTEQFF. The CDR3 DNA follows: TGTGCCAGCAGCACACAGGGGGCGGGTTACACGGAGCAGTTCTTC. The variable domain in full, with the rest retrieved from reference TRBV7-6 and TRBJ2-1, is GAGVSQSPRYKVTKRGQDVALRCDPISGHVSLYWYRQALGQGPEFLTYFNYEAQQDKSGLPNDRFSAERPEGSISTLTIQRTEQRDSAMYRCASSTQGAGYTEQFFGPGTRLTVL.

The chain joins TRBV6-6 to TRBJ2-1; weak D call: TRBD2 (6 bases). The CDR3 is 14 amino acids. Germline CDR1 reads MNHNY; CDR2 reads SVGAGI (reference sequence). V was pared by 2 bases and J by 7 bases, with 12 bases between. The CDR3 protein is CASSYAQGGNEQFF. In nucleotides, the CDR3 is TGTGCCAGCAGTTACGCCCAGGGAGGTAATGAGCAGTTCTTC.

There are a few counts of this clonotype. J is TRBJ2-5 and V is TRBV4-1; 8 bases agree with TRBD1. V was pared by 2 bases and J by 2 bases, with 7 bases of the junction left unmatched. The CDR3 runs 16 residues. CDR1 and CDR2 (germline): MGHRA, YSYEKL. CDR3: CASSQNGQGIQETQYF. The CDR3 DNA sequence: TGCGCCAGCAGCCAAAACGGACAGGGAATACAAGAGACCCAGTACTTC.

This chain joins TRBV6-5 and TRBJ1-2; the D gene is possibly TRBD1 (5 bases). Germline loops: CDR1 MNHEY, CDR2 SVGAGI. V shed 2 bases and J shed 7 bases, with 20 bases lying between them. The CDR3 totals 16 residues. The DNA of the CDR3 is TGTGCCAGCAGTTACCCGTCCGGGAGGGGAACGGGTGGCTACACCTTC. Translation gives CASSYPSGRGTGGYTF.

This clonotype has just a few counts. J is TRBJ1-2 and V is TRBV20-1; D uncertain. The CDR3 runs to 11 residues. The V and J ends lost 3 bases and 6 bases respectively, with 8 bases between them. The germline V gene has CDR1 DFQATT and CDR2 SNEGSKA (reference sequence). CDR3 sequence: CSASSGDGYTF. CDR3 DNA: TGCAGTGCTAGTAGTGGGGATGGCTACACCTTC.

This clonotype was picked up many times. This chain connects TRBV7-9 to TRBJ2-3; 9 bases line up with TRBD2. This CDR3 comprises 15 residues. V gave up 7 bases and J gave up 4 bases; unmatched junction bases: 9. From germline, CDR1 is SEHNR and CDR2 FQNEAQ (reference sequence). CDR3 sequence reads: CASTSALAGPDTQYF. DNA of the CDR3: TGTGCCAGCACCTCAGCACTAGCGGGTCCAGATACGCAGTATTTT.

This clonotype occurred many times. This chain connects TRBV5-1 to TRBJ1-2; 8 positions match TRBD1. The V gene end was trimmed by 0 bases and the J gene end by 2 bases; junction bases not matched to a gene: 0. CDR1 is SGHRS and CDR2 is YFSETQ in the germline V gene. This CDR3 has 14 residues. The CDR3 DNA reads TGCGCCAGCAGCTTGGGGACAGGGAACTATGGCTACACCTTC. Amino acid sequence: CASSLGTGNYGYTF.

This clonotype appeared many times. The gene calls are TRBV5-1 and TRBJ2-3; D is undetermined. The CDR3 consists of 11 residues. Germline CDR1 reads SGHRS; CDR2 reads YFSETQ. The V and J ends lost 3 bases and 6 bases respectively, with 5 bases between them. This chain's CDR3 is CASSYGDTQYF. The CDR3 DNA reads TGCGCCAGCAGCTATGGGGATACGCAGTATTTT.

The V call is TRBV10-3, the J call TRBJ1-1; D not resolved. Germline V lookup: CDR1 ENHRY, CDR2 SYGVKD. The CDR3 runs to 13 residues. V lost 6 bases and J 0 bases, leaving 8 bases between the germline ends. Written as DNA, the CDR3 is TGTGCCATCAGGAACAGCCTGAACACTGAAGCTTTCTTT. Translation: CAIRNSLNTEAFF.

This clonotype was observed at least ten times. CDR3 sequence: CSARDQGQNGYTF. CDR3 coding DNA: TGCAGTGCTAGAGATCAGGGACAGAATGGCTACACCTTC. This rearrangement joins TRBV20-1 to TRBJ1-2; TRBD1 aligns across 7 bases. This CDR3 comprises 13 residues. The germline CDR1 and CDR2 sequences are DFQATT and SNEGSKA (reference sequence). V gave up 0 bases and J gave up 6 bases; unmatched junction bases: 4.

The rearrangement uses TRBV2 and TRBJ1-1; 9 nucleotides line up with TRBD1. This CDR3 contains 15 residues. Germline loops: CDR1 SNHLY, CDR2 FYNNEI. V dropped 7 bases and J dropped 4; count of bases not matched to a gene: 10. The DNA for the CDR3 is TGTGCCAGCATGGGACAGGGCTTTGAAGGCACTGAAGCTTTCTTT. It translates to CASMGQGFEGTEAFF.

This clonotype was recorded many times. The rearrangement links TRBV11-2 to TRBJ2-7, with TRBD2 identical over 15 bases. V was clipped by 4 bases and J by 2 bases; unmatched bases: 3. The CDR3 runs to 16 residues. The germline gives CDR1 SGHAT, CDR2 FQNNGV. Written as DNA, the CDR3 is TGTGCCAGCAGCTCGGGACTAGCGGGGGGAGCCTACGAGCAGTACTTC. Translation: CASSSGLAGGAYEQYF.